A selection of T cell receptor beta chains follows, all from one sample in a study of blood T cell repertoires in COVID-19. TCRdb's table, derived via immunoSEQ multiplex PCR, lists solely in-frame clones and lacks some. Of some 200,000 clones listed, roughly nine tenths are singletons. Sequencing used PBMCs or T cells enriched from blood (not recorded which). All receptors come from a woman aged 30 to 39 who had recovered from COVID-19. Each CDR3 is given with its conserved first and last residue. Fields, in order: clone size, J gene, V gene, D gene, CDR3 protein, CDR3 DNA. A D gene is named only where the DNA matches it firmly. Clone size is given for some rows only: seen once, a few or many times, or a class if the clone is expanded.

>once|TRBJ2-6|TRBV5-4|NA
CASSPGGSGANVLTF
TGTGCCAGCAGCCCCGGAGGTTCTGGGGCCAACGTCCTGACTTTC
>NA|TRBJ1-3|TRBV4-3|NA
CASSQDPGNSGNTIYF
TGCGCCAGCAGCCAAGATCCCGGGAACTCTGGAAACACCATATATTTT
>NA|TRBJ2-1|TRBV7-8|TRBD2
CASHSGGSYNEQFF
TGTGCCAGCCACTCGGGGGGGTCCTACAATGAGCAGTTCTTC
>NA|TRBJ1-5|TRBV2|TRBD1
CASSPDRVDQPQHF
TGTGCCAGCAGTCCTGACAGGGTAGACCAGCCCCAGCATTTT
>few|TRBJ1-6|TRBV4-1|NA
CASSQDAGNSPLHF
TGCGCCAGCAGCCAAGATGCGGGAAATTCACCCCTCCACTTT
>once|TRBJ1-3|TRBV5-6|NA
CASSLLWGDGNTIYF
TGTGCCAGCAGCTTGTTGTGGGGGGACGGAAACACCATATATTTT
>NA|TRBJ2-2|TRBV9|NA
CASSVAWNTGELFF
TGTGCCAGCAGCGTAGCTTGGAACACCGGGGAGCTGTTTTTT
>once|TRBJ2-7|TRBV5-7|NA
CASSLGRRVYEQYF
TGTGCCAGCAGCTTGGGTAGGAGGGTTTACGAGCAGTACTTC
>NA|TRBJ1-1|TRBV29-1|NA
CSVQGDVENEAFF
TGCAGCGTCCAGGGTGACGTGGAGAATGAAGCTTTCTTT
>NA|TRBJ2-7|TRBV7-2|TRBD2
CASSSGTSGYEQYF
TGTGCCAGCAGCTCAGGGACTAGCGGCTACGAGCAGTACTTC
>NA|TRBJ2-3|TRBV7-9|NA
CASSWAVSDTQYF
TGTGCCAGCAGCTGGGCAGTGTCAGATACGCAGTATTTT
>NA|TRBJ2-1|TRBV5-4|NA
CASSPDTQVENEQFF
TGTGCCAGCAGCCCGGACACACAGGTAGAGAATGAGCAGTTCTTC
>NA|TRBJ2-7|TRBV7-2|NA
CASSLAGASEQYF
TGTGCCAGCAGCTTAGCGGGAGCTTCCGAGCAGTACTTC
>NA|TRBJ1-1|TRBV7-6|NA
CASSLVGMDSGNMNTEAFF
TGTGCCAGCAGCTTAGTGGGGATGGACAGCGGGAACATGAACACTGAAGCTTTCTTT
>NA|TRBJ1-4|TRBV7-2|NA
CASSLNQGIEKLFF
TGTGCCAGCAGCCTTAATCAGGGTATTGAAAAACTGTTTTTT
>NA|TRBJ1-3|TRBV19|TRBD1
CASRSAGGGNTIYF
TGTGCCAGTAGGTCAGCAGGGGGTGGAAACACCATATATTTT
>NA|TRBJ2-7|TRBV5-1|TRBD2
CASSLGTSGYEQYF
TGCGCCAGCAGCTTAGGGACTAGCGGCTACGAGCAGTACTTC
>NA|TRBJ2-7|TRBV7-8|NA
CASSYLTAYEQYF
TGTGCCAGCAGTTATCTGACAGCCTACGAGCAGTACTTC
>NA|TRBJ2-4|TRBV7-9|TRBD1
CASSTQRTGGRIQYF
TGTGCCAGCAGCACACAAAGGACAGGGGGACGGATTCAGTACTTC
>NA|TRBJ2-5|TRBV11-3|TRBD2
CASSLEGLARETQYF
TGTGCCAGCAGCTTAGAGGGACTAGCGCGGGAGACCCAGTACTTC
>few|TRBJ1-1|TRBV15|NA
CATSRDGSIAFF
TGTGCCACCAGCAGAGATGGGAGTATAGCTTTCTTT
>NA|TRBJ1-1|TRBV12-3/TRBV12-4|NA
CASSFQAEAFF
TGTGCCAGCAGTTTTCAGGCTGAAGCTTTCTTT
>NA|TRBJ2-1|TRBV19|NA
CASSNQYYNNEQFF
TGTGCCAGTAGTAACCAGTACTATAACAATGAGCAGTTCTTC
>NA|TRBJ1-4|TRBV19|NA
CASSIIVNEKLFF
TGTGCCAGTAGTATAATAGTTAATGAAAAACTGTTTTTT
>NA|TRBJ1-4|TRBV24-1|TRBD1
CAVSDRGGEKLFF
TGTGCCGTCTCGGACAGGGGTGGGGAAAAACTGTTTTTT
>NA|TRBJ2-2|TRBV6-2/TRBV6-3|TRBD2
CASSYTSDTGELFF
TGTGCCAGCAGTTACACTAGCGACACCGGGGAGCTGTTTTTT